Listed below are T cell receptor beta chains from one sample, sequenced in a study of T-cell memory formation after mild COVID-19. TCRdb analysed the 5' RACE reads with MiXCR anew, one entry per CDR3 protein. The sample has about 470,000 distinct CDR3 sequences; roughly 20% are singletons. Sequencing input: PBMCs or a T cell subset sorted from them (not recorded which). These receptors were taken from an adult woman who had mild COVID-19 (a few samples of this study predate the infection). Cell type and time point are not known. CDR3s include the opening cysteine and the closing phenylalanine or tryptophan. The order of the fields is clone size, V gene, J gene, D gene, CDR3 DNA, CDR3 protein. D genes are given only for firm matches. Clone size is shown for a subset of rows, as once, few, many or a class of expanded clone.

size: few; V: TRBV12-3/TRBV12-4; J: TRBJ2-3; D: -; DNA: TGTGCCAGCGCAGTTTTTGGCGGAGGGACAGATACGCAGTATTTT; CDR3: CASAVFGGGTDTQYF
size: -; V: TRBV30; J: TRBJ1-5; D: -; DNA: TGTGCCTGGAGTGTAGATGTTACTCAGCCCCAGCATTTT; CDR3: CAWSVDVTQPQHF
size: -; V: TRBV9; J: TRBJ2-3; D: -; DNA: TGTGCCAGCAGCGTAGAAGGCAGGGGCACAGATACGCAGTATTTT; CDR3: CASSVEGRGTDTQYF
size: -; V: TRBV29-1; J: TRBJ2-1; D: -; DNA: TGCAGCGTTGAAGAGTCCTACAATGAGCAGTTCTTC; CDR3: CSVEESYNEQFF
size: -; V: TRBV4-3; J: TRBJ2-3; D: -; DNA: TGCGCCAGCAGCCAAGATGCGACTCTAATCCCCCAGCAGTATTTT; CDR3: CASSQDATLIPQQYF
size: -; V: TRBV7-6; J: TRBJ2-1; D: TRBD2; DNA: TGTGCCAGCAGCCCAACGGTAGCGGGATATACGTACAATGAGCAGTTCTTC; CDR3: CASSPTVAGYTYNEQFF
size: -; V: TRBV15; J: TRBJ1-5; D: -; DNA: TGTGCCACCAGCAGAGATACGGGAGGTAATCAGCCCCAGCATTTT; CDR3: CATSRDTGGNQPQHF
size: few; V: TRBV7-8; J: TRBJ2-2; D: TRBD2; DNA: TGTGCCAGCAGGGGAGGACTAGCGGGGGACACCGGGGAGCTGTTTTTT; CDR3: CASRGGLAGDTGELFF
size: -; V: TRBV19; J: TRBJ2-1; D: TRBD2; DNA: TGTGCCAGTACCCTGTCGGGACTAGCGGGGGTGCAGTTCTTC; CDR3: CASTLSGLAGVQFF
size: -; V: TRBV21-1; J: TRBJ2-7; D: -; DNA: TGTGCCAGCAGATTCGACCAGACGGGGGAGCAGTACTTC; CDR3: CASRFDQTGEQYF
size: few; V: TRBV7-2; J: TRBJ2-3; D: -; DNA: TGTGCCAGCAGTCCGGGGCCCAAGGGCACAGATACGCAGTATTTT; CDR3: CASSPGPKGTDTQYF
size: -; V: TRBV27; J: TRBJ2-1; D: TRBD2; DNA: TGTGCCAGCGGGACTAGCGGGCCCTACAATGAGCAGTTCTTC; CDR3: CASGTSGPYNEQFF
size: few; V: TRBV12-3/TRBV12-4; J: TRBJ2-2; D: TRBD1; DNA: TGTGCCAGCAGTCCACTGGACAGGGATGCCGGGGAGCTGTTTTTT; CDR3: CASSPLDRDAGELFF
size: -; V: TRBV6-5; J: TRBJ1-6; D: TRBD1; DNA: TGTGCCAGCAGCTCCGGACAGGGGGGCTTCCATCTCCACTTT; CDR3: CASSSGQGGFHLHF
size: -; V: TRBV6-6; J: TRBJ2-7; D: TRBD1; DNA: TGTGCCAGCACGCCACCGGGACAGGGATTTAACGAGCAGTACTTC; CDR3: CASTPPGQGFNEQYF
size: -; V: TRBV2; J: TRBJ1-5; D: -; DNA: TGTGCCAGCAGAGGATTTGGACAGCAGCCCCAGCATTTT; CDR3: CASRGFGQQPQHF
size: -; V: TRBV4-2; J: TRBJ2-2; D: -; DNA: TGTGCCAGCAGCCAAGTAGGGCAAACGAACACCGGGGAGCTGTTTTTT; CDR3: CASSQVGQTNTGELFF
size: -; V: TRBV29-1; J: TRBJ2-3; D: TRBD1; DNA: TGCAGCGCTCCCAGCGAGGGGGCCCCAGATACGCAGTATTTT; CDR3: CSAPSEGAPDTQYF
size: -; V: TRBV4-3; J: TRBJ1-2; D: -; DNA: TGCGCCAGCAGCCATACCACGGGGGCAGGGATAGACTATGGCTACACCTTC; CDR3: CASSHTTGAGIDYGYTF
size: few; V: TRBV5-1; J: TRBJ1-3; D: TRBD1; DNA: TGCGCCAGCAGCTCCGGGACAGGGGACTCTGGAAACACCATATATTTT; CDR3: CASSSGTGDSGNTIYF
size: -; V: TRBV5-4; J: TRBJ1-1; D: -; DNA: TGTGCCAGCAGCTTATCAGGGTTAGTCACTGAAGCTTTCTTT; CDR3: CASSLSGLVTEAFF
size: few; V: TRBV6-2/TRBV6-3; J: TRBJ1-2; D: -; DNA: TGTGCCAGCAGACAGGGCCGGGGCTATGGCTACACCTTC; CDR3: CASRQGRGYGYTF
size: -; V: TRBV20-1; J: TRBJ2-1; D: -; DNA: TGCAGTGCTAGAGATATCTTGGAGGGCTCCTACAATGAGCAGTTCTTC; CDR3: CSARDILEGSYNEQFF
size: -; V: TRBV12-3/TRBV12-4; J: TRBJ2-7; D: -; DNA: TGTGCCAGCAGCTATAATCTAGGCGAGCAGTACTTC; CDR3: CASSYNLGEQYF
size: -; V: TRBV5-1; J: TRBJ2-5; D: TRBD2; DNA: TGCGCCAGCAGCCCGGGAGGACTAGGATTGTCTGGTCGGGAGACCCAGTACTTC; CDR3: CASSPGGLGLSGRETQYF
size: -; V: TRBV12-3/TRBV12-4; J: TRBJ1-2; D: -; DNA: TGTGCCAGCACTCTCGAGGGGGGCTATGGCTACACCTTC; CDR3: CASTLEGGYGYTF
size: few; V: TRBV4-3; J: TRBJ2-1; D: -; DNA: TGCGCCAGCAGCCAAGAGCTACGAAGCTCCTACAATGAGCAGTTCTTC; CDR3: CASSQELRSSYNEQFF
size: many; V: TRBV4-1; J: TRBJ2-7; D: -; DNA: TGCGCCAGCAGCCAGGGTCAAACCTACGAGCAGTACTTC; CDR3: CASSQGQTYEQYF
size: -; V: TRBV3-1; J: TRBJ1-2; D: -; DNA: TGTGCCAGCAGCCAGCGCAAGATCCGGGACGCATCCTATGGCTACACCTTC; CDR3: CASSQRKIRDASYGYTF
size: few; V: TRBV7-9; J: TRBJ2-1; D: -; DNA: TGTGCCAGCAGCTCCAACAATGAGCAGTTCTTC; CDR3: CASSSNNEQFF
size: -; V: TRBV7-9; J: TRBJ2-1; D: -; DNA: TGTGCCAGCAGCCCAGGAACCCCCAGACAGAGATACAATGAGCAGTTCTTC; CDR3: CASSPGTPRQRYNEQFF
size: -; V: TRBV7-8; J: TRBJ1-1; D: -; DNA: TGTGCCAGCAGCCCCGACGCAGGGGCGGCCACTGAAGCTTTCTTT; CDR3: CASSPDAGAATEAFF
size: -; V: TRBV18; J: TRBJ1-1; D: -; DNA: TGTGCCAGCTCACCACCGGTTGCGGTGAAAGCTTTCTTT; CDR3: CASSPPVAVKAFF
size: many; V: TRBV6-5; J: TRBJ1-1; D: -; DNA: TGTGCCAGCAAGCCAGTGGGGGTGAAGACTGAAGCTTTCTTT; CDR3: CASKPVGVKTEAFF
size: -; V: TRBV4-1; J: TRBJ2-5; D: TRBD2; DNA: TGCGCCAGCAGCCAAGATGGCGGGGGGGCCTGGGAGACCCAGTACTTC; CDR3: CASSQDGGGAWETQYF
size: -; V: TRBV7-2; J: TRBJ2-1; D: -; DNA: TGTGCCAGCAGCTTAGCGGGGTCTAGAAGGGGCAATGAGCAGTTCTTC; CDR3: CASSLAGSRRGNEQFF
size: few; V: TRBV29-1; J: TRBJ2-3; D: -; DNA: TGCAGCGTTGTATCCGGTCCCCTGGATACGCAGTATTTT; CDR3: CSVVSGPLDTQYF
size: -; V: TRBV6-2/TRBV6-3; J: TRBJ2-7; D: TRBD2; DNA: TGTGCCAGCAGTATGTCTGGGAGGGCCAATTCGGACGAGCAGTACTTC; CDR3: CASSMSGRANSDEQYF
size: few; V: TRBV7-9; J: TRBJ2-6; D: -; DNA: TGTGCCAGCCGTCCCAACGTCCTGACTTTC; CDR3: CASRPNVLTF
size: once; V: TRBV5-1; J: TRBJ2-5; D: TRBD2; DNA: TGCGCCAGCGCCTCTCGAGCGGGAGTGGAGACCCAGTACTTC; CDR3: CASASRAGVETQYF
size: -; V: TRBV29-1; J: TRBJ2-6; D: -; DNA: TGCAGCGTTGAAGATCTAAGGACTGGCAAAACCGGGGCCAACGTCCTGACTTTC; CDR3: CSVEDLRTGKTGANVLTF
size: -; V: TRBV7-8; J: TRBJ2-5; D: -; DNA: TGTGCCAGCAGCCTTAGGGAGTGGGAGACCCAGTACTTC; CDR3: CASSLREWETQYF
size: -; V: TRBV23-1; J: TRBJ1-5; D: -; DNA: TGCGCCAGCAGTCAGTTTGGTCAGCCCCAGCATTTT; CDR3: CASSQFGQPQHF
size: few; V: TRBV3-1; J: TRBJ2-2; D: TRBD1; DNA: TGTGCCAGCAGCCAAGACCCGGACAGGGAGGACACCGGGGAGCTGTTTTTT; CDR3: CASSQDPDREDTGELFF
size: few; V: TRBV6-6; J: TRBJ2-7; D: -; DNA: TGTGCCAGCAGTCACAGGTTCTCCTACGAGCAGTACTTC; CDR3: CASSHRFSYEQYF
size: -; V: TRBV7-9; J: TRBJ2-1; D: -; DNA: TGTGCCAGCAGCGCCGACACAGCGCACCCCTACAATGAGCAGTTCTTC; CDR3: CASSADTAHPYNEQFF
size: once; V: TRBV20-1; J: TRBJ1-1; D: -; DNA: TGCAGTGCGAACCACAGGGTCACTCAAGCTTTCTTT; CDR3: CSANHRVTQAFF
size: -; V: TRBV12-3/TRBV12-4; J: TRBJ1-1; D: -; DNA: TGTGCCAGCAGTTGGGCCTACAGACTGAACACTGAAGCTTTCTTT; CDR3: CASSWAYRLNTEAFF
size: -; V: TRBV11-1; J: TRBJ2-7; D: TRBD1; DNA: TGTGCCAGCAGCTTAAAGGGGGCAGGGATCTACGAGCAGTACTTC; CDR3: CASSLKGAGIYEQYF
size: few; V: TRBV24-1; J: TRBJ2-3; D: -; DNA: TGTGCCACCAGTGATATCGGCACAGATACGCAGTATTTT; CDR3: CATSDIGTDTQYF
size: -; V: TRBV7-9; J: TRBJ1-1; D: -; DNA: TGTGCCAGCAGCTCCTTACTCCCAGGGTCGAACACTGAAGCTTTCTTT; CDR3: CASSSLLPGSNTEAFF
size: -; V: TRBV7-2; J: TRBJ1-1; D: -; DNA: TGTGCCAGCAGCTTTTGGTTTAGGGCGGGAAACACTGAAGCTTTCTTT; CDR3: CASSFWFRAGNTEAFF
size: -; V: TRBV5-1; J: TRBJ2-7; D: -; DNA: TGCGCCAGCAGCCTCGGACCATCCCACTGGCAGTACTTC; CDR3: CASSLGPSHWQYF
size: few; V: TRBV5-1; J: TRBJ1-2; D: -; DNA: TGCGCCAGCAGCTTGGTCCAGTCCCTAGGCTATGGCTACACCTTC; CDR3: CASSLVQSLGYGYTF
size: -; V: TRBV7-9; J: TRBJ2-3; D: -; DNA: TGTGCCAGCAGCTTTTTAGGGGATACGCAGTATTTT; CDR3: CASSFLGDTQYF
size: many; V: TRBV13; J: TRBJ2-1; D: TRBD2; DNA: TGTGCCAGCAGCCGACTAGCGGGAGGGCCAAGCTCCTACAATGAGCAGTTCTTC; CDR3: CASSRLAGGPSSYNEQFF
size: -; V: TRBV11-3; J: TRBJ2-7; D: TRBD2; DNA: TGTGCCAGCCGACTAGCGGGACGAGAGCAGTACTTC; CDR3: CASRLAGREQYF
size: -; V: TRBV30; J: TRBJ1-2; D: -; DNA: TGTGCCTGGAGTGGACAGAGCTATGCAGTCTACACCTTC; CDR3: CAWSGQSYAVYTF
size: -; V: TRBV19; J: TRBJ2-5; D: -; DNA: TGTGCCAGTAGTAATATGGGCCGGTGGGAGACCCAGTACTTC; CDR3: CASSNMGRWETQYF
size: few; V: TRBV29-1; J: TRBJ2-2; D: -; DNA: TGCAGCGCTTCCCGAGCGGACACCGGGGAGCTGTTTTTT; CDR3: CSASRADTGELFF